A selection of T cell receptor beta chains follows, all from one sample in a study of cytomegalovirus exposure and HLA in healthy donors. Clones were read by immunoSEQ multiplex PCR, and TCRdb kept only the in-frame ones, dropping some. Its table lists approximately 110,000 clones. The specimen was PBMCs. These receptors all stem from a young man in good health and CMV-seronegative. Both conserved end residues are trimmed from each CDR3.

j_gene: TRBJ1-2; v_gene: TRBV5-1; CDR3aa: ASSSGSDYGYT
j_gene: .; v_gene: TRBV18; CDR3aa: ASSTLTGAQTYEQY
j_gene: TRBJ1-2; v_gene: TRBV5-1; CDR3aa: ASSLELGGGYGYT
j_gene: TRBJ2-7; v_gene: TRBV5-1; CDR3aa: ASSLAGNRQGQY
j_gene: TRBJ2-1; v_gene: TRBV6-5; CDR3aa: ASSFGIEREQF
j_gene: TRBJ2-1; v_gene: TRBV25-1; CDR3aa: ASSEYGGGRQF
j_gene: TRBJ1-5; v_gene: TRBV27; CDR3aa: ASSPNYQGKTGQPQH
j_gene: TRBJ1-4; v_gene: TRBV30; CDR3aa: AWTAEGNEKLF
j_gene: TRBJ1-3; v_gene: TRBV18; CDR3aa: ASSPKQGAGNTIY
j_gene: TRBJ2-7; v_gene: TRBV7-8; CDR3aa: ASSRGTGGSYEQY
j_gene: TRBJ2-5; v_gene: TRBV13; CDR3aa: ASSLPHGSGREGTQY
j_gene: TRBJ2-3; v_gene: TRBV28; CDR3aa: ASSLSGKHTDTQY
j_gene: TRBJ2-7; v_gene: TRBV27; CDR3aa: ASRKRDGLYEQY
j_gene: TRBJ1-1; v_gene: TRBV6-5; CDR3aa: ASKGAVYENTEAF
j_gene: TRBJ2-1; v_gene: TRBV5-1; CDR3aa: ASSEGQPTYNEQF
j_gene: TRBJ1-1; v_gene: TRBV25-1; CDR3aa: ASTRGITEAF
j_gene: TRBJ2-1; v_gene: TRBV18; CDR3aa: ASSPLAGDYNEQF
j_gene: TRBJ1-1; v_gene: TRBV27; CDR3aa: ASGQNMNTEAF
j_gene: TRBJ1-4; v_gene: TRBV6-5; CDR3aa: ASSYSGRNEKLF
j_gene: TRBJ2-7; v_gene: TRBV30; CDR3aa: AWTWDRGYEQY